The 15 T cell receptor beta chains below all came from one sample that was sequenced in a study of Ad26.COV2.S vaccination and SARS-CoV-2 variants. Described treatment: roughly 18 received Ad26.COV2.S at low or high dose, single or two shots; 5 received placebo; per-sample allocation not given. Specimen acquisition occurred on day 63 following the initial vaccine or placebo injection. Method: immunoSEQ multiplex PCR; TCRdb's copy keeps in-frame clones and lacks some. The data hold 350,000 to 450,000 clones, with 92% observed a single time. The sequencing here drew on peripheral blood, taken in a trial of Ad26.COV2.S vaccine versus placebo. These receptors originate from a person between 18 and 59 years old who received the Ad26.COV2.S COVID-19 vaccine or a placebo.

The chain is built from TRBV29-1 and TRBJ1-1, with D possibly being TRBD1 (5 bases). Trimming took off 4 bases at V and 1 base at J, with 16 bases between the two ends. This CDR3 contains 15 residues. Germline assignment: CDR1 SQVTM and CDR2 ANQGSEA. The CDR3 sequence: CSVVSGHWGNTEAFF. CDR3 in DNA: TGCAGCGTTGTTTCAGGACACTGGGGGAACACTGAAGCTTTCTTT.

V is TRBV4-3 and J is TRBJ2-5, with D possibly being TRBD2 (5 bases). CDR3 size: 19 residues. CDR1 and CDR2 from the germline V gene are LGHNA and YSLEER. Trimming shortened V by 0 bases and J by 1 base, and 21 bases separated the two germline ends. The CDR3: CASSQEVRGSRSFQETQYF. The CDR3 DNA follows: TGCGCCAGCAGCCAAGAAGTCCGTGGGAGTCGCAGCTTCCAAGAGACCCAGTACTTC.

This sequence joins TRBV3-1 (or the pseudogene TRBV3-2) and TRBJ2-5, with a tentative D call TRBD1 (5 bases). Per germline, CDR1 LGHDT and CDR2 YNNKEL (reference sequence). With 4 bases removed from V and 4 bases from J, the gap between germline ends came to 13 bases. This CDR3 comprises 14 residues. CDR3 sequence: CASSPRWGAETQYF. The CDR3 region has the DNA TGTGCCAGCAGCCCTCGGTGGGGCGCAGAGACCCAGTACTTC.

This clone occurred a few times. CDR3 sequence (DNA): TGTGCCAGCACCGGACAGGGCCTTCTTGAAAAACTGTTTTTT. It is translated as CASTGQGLLEKLFF. The chain recombines TRBV7-9 with TRBJ1-4; 8 nucleotides line up with TRBD1. This CDR3 spans 14 amino acids. Germline CDR1 reads SEHNR; CDR2 reads FQNEAQ (reference sequence). V trimming: 7 bases; J trimming: 7 bases; junction bases outside the gene matches: 8.

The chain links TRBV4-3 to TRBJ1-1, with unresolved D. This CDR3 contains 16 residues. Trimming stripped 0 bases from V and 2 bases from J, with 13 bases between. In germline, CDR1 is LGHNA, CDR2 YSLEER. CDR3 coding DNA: TGCGCCAGCAGCCAAGAGTACTGGATGACAAACACTGAAGCTTTCTTT. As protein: CASSQEYWMTNTEAFF.

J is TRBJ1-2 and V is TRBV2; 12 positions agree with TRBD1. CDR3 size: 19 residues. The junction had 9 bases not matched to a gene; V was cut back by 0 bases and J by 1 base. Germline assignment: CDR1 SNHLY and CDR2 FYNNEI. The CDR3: CASSEALGDRGRRNYGYTF. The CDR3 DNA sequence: TGTGCCAGCAGTGAAGCGCTAGGGGACAGGGGGCGTCGTAACTATGGCTACACCTTC.

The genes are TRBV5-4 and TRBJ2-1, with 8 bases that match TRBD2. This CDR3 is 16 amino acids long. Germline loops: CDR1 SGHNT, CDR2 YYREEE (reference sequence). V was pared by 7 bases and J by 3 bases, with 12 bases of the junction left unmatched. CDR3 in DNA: TGTGCCAGCGCCCCGGGGGGGCTCCCCCACTACAATGAGCAGTTCTTC. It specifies CASAPGGLPHYNEQFF.

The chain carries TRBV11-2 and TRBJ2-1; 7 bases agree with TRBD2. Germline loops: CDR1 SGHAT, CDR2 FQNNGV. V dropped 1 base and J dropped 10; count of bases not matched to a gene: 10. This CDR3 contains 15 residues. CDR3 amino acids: CASSLGEGTRREQFF. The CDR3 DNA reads TGTGCCAGCAGCTTAGGGGAGGGGACGAGGCGAGAGCAGTTCTTC.

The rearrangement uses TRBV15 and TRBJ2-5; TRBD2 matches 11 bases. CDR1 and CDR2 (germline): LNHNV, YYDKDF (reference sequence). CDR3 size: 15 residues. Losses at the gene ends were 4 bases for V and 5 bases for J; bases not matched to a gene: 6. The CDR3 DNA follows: TGTGCCACCAGCATACTAGCGGGGGTTCGTGAGACCCAGTACTTC. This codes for CATSILAGVRETQYF.

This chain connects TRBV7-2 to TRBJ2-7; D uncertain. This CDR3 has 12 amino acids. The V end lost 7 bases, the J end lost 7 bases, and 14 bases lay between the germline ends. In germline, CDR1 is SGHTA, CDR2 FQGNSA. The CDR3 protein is CASTLSWDEQYF. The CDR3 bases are TGTGCCAGCACACTCTCCTGGGATGAGCAGTACTTC.

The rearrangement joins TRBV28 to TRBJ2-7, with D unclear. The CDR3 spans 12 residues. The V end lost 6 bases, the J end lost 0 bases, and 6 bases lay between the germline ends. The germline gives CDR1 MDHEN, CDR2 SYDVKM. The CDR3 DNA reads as TGTGCCAGCAGCCCAACCTCCTACGAGCAGTACTTC. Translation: CASSPTSYEQYF. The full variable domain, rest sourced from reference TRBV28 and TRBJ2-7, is DVKVTQSSRYLVKRTGEKVFLECVQDMDHENMFWYRQDPGLGLRLIYFSYDVKMKEKGDIPEGYSVSREKKERFSLILESASTNQTSMYLCASSPTSYEQYFGPGTRLTVT.

The CDR3 coding sequence is TGTGCCAGCAGCCAATTTGATCTTAACGAGCAGTACTTC. Translation: CASSQFDLNEQYF. This chain uses TRBV16 with TRBJ2-7; D remains unclear. V lost 1 base, J lost 5 bases, and 9 bases lay in between. Germline V gene sequence: CDR1 KGHSY, CDR2 FQNENV. This CDR3 comprises 13 residues.

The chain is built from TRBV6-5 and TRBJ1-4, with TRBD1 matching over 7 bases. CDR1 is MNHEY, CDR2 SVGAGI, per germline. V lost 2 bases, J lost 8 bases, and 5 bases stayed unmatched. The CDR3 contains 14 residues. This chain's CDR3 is CASSYQNRGEKLFF. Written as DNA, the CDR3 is TGTGCCAGCAGTTACCAAAACAGGGGCGAAAAACTGTTTTTT.

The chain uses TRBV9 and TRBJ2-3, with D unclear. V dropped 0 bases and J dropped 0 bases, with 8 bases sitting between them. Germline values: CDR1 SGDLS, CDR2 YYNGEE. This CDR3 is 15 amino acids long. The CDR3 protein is CASSVEAYSTDTQYF. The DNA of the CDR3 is TGTGCCAGCAGCGTAGAGGCTTACAGCACAGATACGCAGTATTTT. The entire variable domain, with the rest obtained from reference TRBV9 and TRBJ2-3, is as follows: DSGVTQTPKHLITATGQRVTLRCSPRSGDLSVYWYQQSLDQGLQFLIQYYNGEERAKGNILERFSAQQFPDLHSELNLSSLELGDSALYFCASSVEAYSTDTQYFGPGTRLTVL.

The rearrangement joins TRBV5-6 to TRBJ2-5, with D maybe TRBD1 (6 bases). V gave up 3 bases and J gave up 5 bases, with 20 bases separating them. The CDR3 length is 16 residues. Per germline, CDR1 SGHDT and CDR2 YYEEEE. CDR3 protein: CASSSPTGNVGETQYF. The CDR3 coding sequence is TGTGCCAGCAGCTCCCCGACAGGAAACGTGGGGGAGACCCAGTACTTC.